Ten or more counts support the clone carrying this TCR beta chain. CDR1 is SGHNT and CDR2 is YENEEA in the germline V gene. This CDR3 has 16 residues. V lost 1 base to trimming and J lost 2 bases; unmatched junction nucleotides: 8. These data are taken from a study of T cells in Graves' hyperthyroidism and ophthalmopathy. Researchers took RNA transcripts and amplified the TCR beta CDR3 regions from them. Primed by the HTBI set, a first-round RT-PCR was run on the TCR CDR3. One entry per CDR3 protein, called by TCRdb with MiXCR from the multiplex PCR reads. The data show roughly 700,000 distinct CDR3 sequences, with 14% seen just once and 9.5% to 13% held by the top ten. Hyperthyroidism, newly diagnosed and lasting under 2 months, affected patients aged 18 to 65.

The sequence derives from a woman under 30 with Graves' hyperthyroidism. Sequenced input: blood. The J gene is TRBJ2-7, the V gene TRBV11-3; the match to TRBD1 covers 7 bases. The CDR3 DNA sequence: TGTGCCAGCAGCTTAGGTGGGGGACAGCCGGCCTACGAGCAGTACTTC. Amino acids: CASSLGGGQPAYEQYF.